These 30 T cell receptor beta chains originate from one sample sequenced in a study of blood T cell repertoires in COVID-19. The repertoire was sequenced with immunoSEQ multiplex PCR; TCRdb's copy has only in-frame clones and lacks some. This table has some 60,000 clones, about 91% appearing once. The sequencing input was peripheral blood. These receptors all come from a man between 60 and 70 years old with acute or convalescent COVID-19.

This chain uses TRBV3-1 (or the pseudogene TRBV3-2) with TRBJ1-3; TRBD1 matches at 8 bases. Germline assignment: CDR1 LGHDT and CDR2 YNNKEL (reference sequence). Trimming cost V 1 base and J 3 bases; bases outside gene matches: 2. The CDR3 consists of 15 residues. As DNA, the CDR3 is TGTGCCAGCAGCCAAGGGACAGGGTATGGAAACACCATATATTTT. This gives the protein CASSQGTGYGNTIYF.

This chain joins TRBV9 and TRBJ2-1, with D possibly being TRBD2 (7 bases). CDR1 is SGDLS, CDR2 YYNGEE, per germline. V gave up 0 bases and J gave up 6 bases, with 13 bases separating them. The CDR3 runs to 15 residues. CDR3 residues: CASSVGVGGGNEQFF. CDR3 coding DNA: TGTGCCAGCAGCGTAGGAGTGGGAGGGGGCAATGAGCAGTTCTTC.

The chain has TRBV4-1 and TRBJ2-1, with TRBD2 matching 11 bases. Germline loops: CDR1 MGHRA, CDR2 YSYEKL. V gave up 6 bases and J gave up 7 bases; unmatched junction bases: 2. The CDR3 runs 13 residues. The CDR3 protein is CASRTSGENEQFF. CDR3 nucleotides: TGCGCCAGCAGGACTAGCGGGGAGAATGAGCAGTTCTTC.

This clone turned up a few times. V and J are TRBV27 and TRBJ1-2; 8 nucleotides agree with TRBD1. Germline CDR1 is MNHEY and CDR2 is SMNVEV (reference sequence). The CDR3 contains 14 residues. V dropped 6 bases and J dropped 4; count of bases not matched to a gene: 7. The CDR3 bases are TGTGCCAGCAGACTACAGGGGGAAGGCTATGGCTACACCTTC. Translating it yields CASRLQGEGYGYTF.

The chain links TRBV2 to TRBJ1-3; D gene uncertain. Trimming left V 6 bases short and J 2 bases short, with 11 bases between. The V gene's germline CDR1 is SNHLY and CDR2 FYNNEI. This CDR3 spans 14 amino acids. The CDR3 nucleotides are TGTGCCAGCAGAAACGCCGGTCCTGGAAACACCATATATTTT. This codes for CASRNAGPGNTIYF.

This chain uses TRBV9 with TRBJ2-1, with 10 bases matching TRBD2. CDR1 and CDR2 from the germline V gene are SGDLS and YYNGEE. CDR3 length: 16 residues. V dropped 4 bases and J dropped 5; count of bases not matched to a gene: 9. The CDR3: CASSSHSGRIDNEQFF. The CDR3 nucleotides read TGTGCCAGCAGCTCACATAGCGGGAGGATCGACAATGAGCAGTTCTTC.

The CDR3 region is CASSDQGGDTQYF. The CDR3 DNA reads TGTGCCAGCAGTGATCAAGGGGGAGATACGCAGTATTTT. The chain recombines TRBV6-4 with TRBJ2-3, with a tentative D call TRBD1 (6 bases). Trimming took 3 bases from V and 5 from J, leaving 9 bases between them. The CDR3 totals 13 residues. Per germline, CDR1 MRHNA and CDR2 SNTAGT.

CDR3: CASSPMGLRSYNEQFF. As DNA, the CDR3 is TGTGCCAGCAGCCCTATGGGGCTTAGGTCCTACAATGAGCAGTTCTTC. The rearrangement joins TRBV6-2 or TRBV6-3 to TRBJ2-1, with a weak D call TRBD1 (5 bases). V was cut by 6 bases and J by 1 base, with 16 bases left in between. Germline V gene lookup returns CDR1 MNHEY and CDR2 SVGEGT. CDR3 length equals 16 residues.

The chain links TRBV20-1 to TRBJ1-6, with TRBD1 matching 7 bases. After removal of 3 bases from V and 4 bases from J, the junction contained 3 bases not matched to a gene. This CDR3 comprises 14 residues. In germline, CDR1 is DFQATT, CDR2 SNEGSKA (reference sequence). CDR3 DNA: TGCAGTGCTAGTGGGACAGAGTATAATTCACCCCTCCACTTT. It yields the protein CSASGTEYNSPLHF.

The genes are TRBV5-4 and TRBJ2-1; 8 bases are shared with TRBD1. The CDR3 has 15 amino acids. In germline, CDR1 is SGHNT, CDR2 YYREEE (reference sequence). The trim removed 4 bases at V and 3 bases at J, leaving 6 bases unmatched. CDR3 sequence reads: CASSLGGQGYNEQFF. As DNA, the CDR3 is TGTGCCAGCAGCCTCGGCGGACAGGGCTACAATGAGCAGTTCTTC.

This clone was counted a few times. The chain joins TRBV2 to TRBJ2-2, with 14 nucleotides matching TRBD2. V gave up 6 bases and J gave up 1 base; unmatched junction bases: 1. This CDR3 is 16 amino acids long. The germline V gene has CDR1 SNHLY and CDR2 FYNNEI. This chain's CDR3 is CASRGTSGRNTGELFF. In nucleotides, the CDR3 is TGTGCCAGCAGGGGGACTAGCGGGAGGAACACCGGGGAGCTGTTTTTT.

In its sample, this clone was seen a few times. The rearrangement joins TRBV2 to TRBJ2-3; 9 positions agree with TRBD2. Germline V lookup: CDR1 SNHLY, CDR2 FYNNEI. The ends lost 2 bases at V and 5 bases at J; junction bases unmatched: 8. The CDR3 spans 16 residues. The CDR3: CASSESQAGGGDTQYF. CDR3 nucleotide sequence: TGTGCCAGCAGTGAAAGTCAAGCGGGAGGAGGAGATACGCAGTATTTT.

The chain joins TRBV28 to TRBJ1-4; D is undetermined. The CDR3 runs to 19 residues. V dropped 2 bases and J dropped 6 bases, with 25 bases sitting between them. The germline gives CDR1 MDHEN, CDR2 SYDVKM. The CDR3 loop reads CASSLPVLQSGLMDEKLFF. DNA of the CDR3: TGTGCCAGCAGTTTACCGGTACTGCAAAGTGGGCTAATGGATGAAAAACTGTTTTTT. Full variable domain (rest looked up from reference TRBV28 and TRBJ1-4): DVKVTQSSRYLVKRTGEKVFLECVQDMDHENMFWYRQDPGLGLRLIYFSYDVKMKEKGDIPEGYSVSREKKERFSLILESASTNQTSMYLCASSLPVLQSGLMDEKLFFGSGTQLSVL.

This sequence joins TRBV29-1 and TRBJ1-1, with D perhaps TRBD1 (5 bases). The CDR3 totals 14 residues. Germline CDR1 is SQVTM and CDR2 is ANQGSEA. The V end was cut by 4 bases, the J end by 4 bases, with 16 bases between. The CDR3 bases are TGCAGCGTTGGTTTGTTGCTGGGGGGCACTGAAGCTTTCTTT. Translating it yields CSVGLLLGGTEAFF. The full variable domain, in which reference TRBV29-1 and TRBJ1-1 provide the parts outside the CDR3, is SAVISQKPSRDICQRGTSLTIQCQVDSQVTMMFWYRQQPGQSLTLIATANQGSEATYESGFVIDKFPISRPNLTFSTLTVSNMSPEDSSIYLCSVGLLLGGTEAFFGQGTRLTVV.

The chain uses TRBV7-2 and TRBJ2-1; TRBD2 agrees at 7 bases. Germline V CDR1 and CDR2: SGHTA, FQGNSA. The CDR3 length is 15 residues. Unmatched junction bases numbered 9, after V lost 4 bases and J lost 6 bases. The CDR3, as DNA: TGTGCCAGCAGCTGGAAATCAGCTAGCGGCAATGAGCAGTTCTTC. Its translation: CASSWKSASGNEQFF.

The V and J genes are TRBV24-1 and TRBJ2-3; 7 nucleotides match TRBD1. Germline V CDR1 and CDR2: KGHDR, SFDVKD. The V gene end was trimmed by 6 bases and the J gene end by 3 bases; junction bases not matched to a gene: 8. The CDR3 is 15 amino acids. The CDR3 region is CATSPRDSQTDTQYF. The CDR3 region has the DNA TGTGCCACCAGTCCCCGGGACAGTCAGACAGATACGCAGTATTTT.

This chain joins TRBV2 and TRBJ2-2, with TRBD2 identical over 8 bases. The CDR3 has 16 amino acids. Per germline, CDR1 SNHLY and CDR2 FYNNEI. The V gene end was trimmed by 7 bases and the J gene end by 6 bases; junction bases not matched to a gene: 13. CDR3 sequence: CASTEEGAGAAGELFF. The CDR3 nucleotides read TGTGCCAGCACCGAAGAAGGAGCGGGAGCGGCCGGGGAGCTGTTTTTT.

The rearrangement uses TRBV19 and TRBJ1-3; possibly TRBD1 for D (5 bases). The V gene lost 5 bases and the J gene lost 2 bases, with 10 bases spanning the gap. The CDR3 is 14 residues long. Germline CDR1 and CDR2: LNHDA and SQIVND (reference sequence). This chain's CDR3 is CASSLRGAGNTIYF. DNA of the CDR3: TGTGCCAGTAGTCTGCGGGGGGCTGGAAACACCATATATTTT. Full variable domain (outside the CDR3, taken from reference TRBV19 and TRBJ1-3): DGGITQSPKYLFRKEGQNVTLSCEQNLNHDAMYWYRQDPGQGLRLIYYSQIVNDFQKGDIAEGYSVSREKKESFPLTVTSAQKNPTAFYLCASSLRGAGNTIYFGEGSWLTVV.

The rearrangement uses TRBV5-1 and TRBJ2-2, with D possibly TRBD1 on 5 matching bases. From germline, CDR1 is SGHRS and CDR2 YFSETQ. Trimming cost V 3 bases and J 4 bases, with 10 bases left between them. The length of the CDR3 is 14 residues. CDR3 loop: CASSSQGSTGELFF. The CDR3 DNA follows: TGCGCCAGCAGCTCGCAGGGCAGCACCGGGGAGCTGTTTTTT.

The chain combines TRBV5-5 with TRBJ2-3; perhaps TRBD2 as D (6 bases). The germline V gene encodes CDR1 SGHKS and CDR2 YYEKEE (reference sequence). The CDR3 spans 16 residues. V was clipped by 6 bases and J by 0 bases, with 17 bases between them. This chain's CDR3 is CASTGRAGSSTDTQYF. The CDR3 DNA follows: TGTGCCAGCACCGGACGGGCGGGATCTAGCACAGATACGCAGTATTTT.

The table lists this clone with a few counts. The rearrangement joins TRBV6-5 to TRBJ2-7, with D unclear. Germline assignment: CDR1 MNHEY and CDR2 SVGAGI. V was shortened by 8 bases and J by 2 bases, with 7 bases between the two germline ends. The CDR3 is 11 amino acids. For the CDR3, the DNA is TGTGCCAGCGGTACTCCCTACGAGCAGTACTTC. This translates into CASGTPYEQYF.

The V call is TRBV4-2, the J call TRBJ2-7; possibly TRBD1 for D (6 bases). The germline V gene encodes CDR1 LGHNA and CDR2 YNFKEQ. Trimming pared 4 bases from V and 3 bases from J, leaving 16 bases between. The CDR3 runs to 15 residues. The CDR3 region has the DNA TGTGCCAGCAGCCCCCGGGAAGGGGGATTCTACGAGCAGTACTTC. It encodes CASSPREGGFYEQYF.

V gene TRBV3-1 (or the pseudogene TRBV3-2) combines with J gene TRBJ2-3, with TRBD2 matching 10 bases. The CDR3 is 16 amino acids. Germline CDR1 is LGHDT and CDR2 is YNNKEL (reference sequence). V lost 4 bases to trimming and J lost 4 bases; unmatched junction nucleotides: 8. The CDR3 DNA follows: TGTGCCAGCAGCCGCAGCGGGAGGGCCGGGGCAGATACGCAGTATTTT. This encodes CASSRSGRAGADTQYF.

The V and J genes are TRBV28 and TRBJ2-3; unclear D gene. CDR3 length: 13 amino acids. Trimming removed 3 bases from V and 0 bases from J, with 4 bases in between. Germline CDR1 reads MDHEN; CDR2 reads SYDVKM. The chain's CDR3 is CASSFISTDTQYF. The CDR3 bases are TGTGCCAGCAGTTTTATCAGCACAGATACGCAGTATTTT.

The rearrangement joins TRBV28 to TRBJ1-2; the match to TRBD1 covers 7 bases. Germline CDR1 is MDHEN and CDR2 is SYDVKM. CDR3 length equals 14 residues. Trimming removed 6 bases from V and 7 bases from J; junction bases left unmatched: 11. As DNA, the CDR3 is TGTGCCAGCAGCCAGGGGGAAGGGAAAGGTGGCTACACCTTC. It is translated as CASSQGEGKGGYTF.

The V gene is TRBV28, the J gene TRBJ2-7, with a weak D call TRBD2 (6 bases). The V end was cut by 7 bases, the J end by 2 bases, with 12 bases between. The CDR3 has 13 amino acids. CDR1 is MDHEN, CDR2 SYDVKM, per germline. The CDR3 spells CASIASAAYEQYF. CDR3 nucleotide sequence: TGTGCCAGCATAGCTAGCGCTGCCTACGAGCAGTACTTC.

The chain employs TRBV7-3 and TRBJ2-1, with a tentative D call TRBD1 (6 bases). Trimming took 1 base from V and 3 from J, leaving 10 bases between them. The CDR3 has 15 amino acids. Looked up from germline, CDR1 is SGHTA and CDR2 is FQGTGA. The CDR3 bases are TGTGCCAGCAGCTTAATACCGGACAGCTACAATGAGCAGTTCTTC. It is translated as CASSLIPDSYNEQFF.

This clone was recorded a few times. The chain recombines TRBV5-1 with TRBJ2-2; tentatively, D is TRBD2 (6 bases). In germline, CDR1 is SGHRS, CDR2 YFSETQ. Trimming took 5 bases from V and 9 from J, leaving 20 bases between them. There are 15 residues in the CDR3. The CDR3 loop reads CASSQLADSDWELFF. The DNA for the CDR3 is TGCGCCAGCAGTCAACTAGCCGACTCTGACTGGGAGCTGTTTTTT.

This chain uses TRBV7-8 with TRBJ1-5, with D possibly being TRBD1 (5 bases). The CDR3 is 16 amino acids. Per the germline V gene, CDR1 is SGHVS and CDR2 is FQNEAQ. V lost 7 bases, J lost 3 bases, and 19 bases lay in between. CDR3 in amino acids: CASTLGHFQPNQPQHF. In DNA, the CDR3 is TGTGCCAGCACCCTGGGGCACTTTCAGCCCAATCAGCCCCAGCATTTT.

The V gene is TRBV3-1 (or the pseudogene TRBV3-2), the J gene TRBJ1-3; D is perhaps TRBD1 (5 bases). Trimming left V 2 bases short and J 8 bases short, with 13 bases between. Germline values: CDR1 LGHDT, CDR2 YNNKEL (reference sequence). The CDR3 runs 14 residues. CDR3: CASSQQGKGDTIYF. CDR3 nucleotides: TGTGCCAGCAGCCAACAGGGAAAGGGTGACACCATATATTTT.